This T cell receptor beta chain was sequenced in a study of T cell responses to AZD1222 COVID-19 vaccine. Overall study results and limits: Spike-wide vaccine-associated CD4 TCRs dominated at 160-218 and 743-854. With two AZD1222 doses given, Spike-specific TCR breadth and depth both rose. Baseline seropositivity occurred in only a handful of AZD1222 recipients.

Second-dose timings of about 4 or about 12 weeks were pooled. CDR1 is MGHRA and CDR2 is YSYEKL in the germline V gene. CDR3 length equals 15 residues. The ends were cut back, 2 bases at V and 4 bases at J, with 11 bases in the middle. The assay was immunoSEQ multiplex PCR, and TCRdb's table has in-frame clones only and misses some. The table has some 200,000 clones, 88% seen once. This clone was counted once. Its target is not known. The receptor was isolated from an adult who received the AZD1222 COVID-19 vaccine. The sequences come from peripheral blood, collected 28 days after the second AZD1222 dose. The chain carries TRBV4-1 and TRBJ2-2; D might be TRBD2 (5 bases). CDR3 bases: TGCGCCAGCAGCCAATCCGGGATAGTCACCGGGGAGCTGTTTTTT. Protein: CASSQSGIVTGELFF.